A single sample is the source of the 17 T cell receptor beta chains below, sequenced in a study of T cell changes during pregnancy in multiple sclerosis. Using immunoSEQ multiplex PCR, the repertoire was profiled, and TCRdb retains in-frame clones only, with some absent. The sample has tens of thousands of clones, around 94% seen once. Sequencing used CD4+ T cells from peripheral blood mononuclear cells, obtained before pregnancy. These receptor sequences come from a female donor with multiple sclerosis, enrolled in a pregnancy study.

This chain connects TRBV20-1 to TRBJ2-5; possible D gene TRBD2, 5 bases. Germline V gene data show CDR1 as DFQATT and CDR2 as SNEGSKA (reference sequence). V lost 5 bases and J lost 5, with 9 bases in between. The CDR3 consists of 11 residues. CDR3 DNA: TGCAGTGCTCGTATAGCGGAGACCCAGTACTTC. It specifies CSARIAETQYF.

The V gene is TRBV11-2, the J gene TRBJ2-7, with D maybe TRBD1 (6 bases). CDR1 and CDR2 (germline): SGHAT, FQNNGV. The CDR3 is 16 residues long. V dropped 1 base and J dropped 5 bases, with 18 bases sitting between them. The DNA for the CDR3 is TGTGCCAGCAGCTTAGGTAATTACTGGGACACTCACGAGCAGTACTTC. This gives the protein CASSLGNYWDTHEQYF.

This clone is a singleton in its sample. The chain has TRBV28 and TRBJ2-4; 7 nucleotides line up with TRBD2. V gave up 10 bases and J gave up 4 bases; unmatched junction bases: 16. Germline CDR1 is MDHEN and CDR2 is SYDVKM. This CDR3 spans 16 amino acids. CDR3 in amino acids: CATGRGRAQIKNIQYF. As DNA, the CDR3 is TGTGCCACCGGGCGAGGGAGGGCGCAAATAAAAAACATTCAGTACTTC.

V is TRBV30 and J is TRBJ1-5; D gene uncertain. CDR1 is GTSNPN and CDR2 is SVGIG in the germline V gene (reference sequence). The CDR3 runs 13 residues. Trimming left V 0 bases short and J 4 bases short, with 7 bases between. In DNA form, the CDR3 reads TGTGCCTGGAGTGTAGGGAGAAATCAGCCCCAGCATTTT. It specifies CAWSVGRNQPQHF.

CDR3 in DNA: TGCACCAGCAGCCAAGACTACCCCCAGGACAGGGGCCCCTACAATGAGCAGTTCTTC. Protein product: CTSSQDYPQDRGPYNEQFF. The chain combines TRBV1 with TRBJ2-1; TRBD1 is the table's D call, not checked against the DNA. TRBV1 is a recognized pseudogene. The CDR3 runs 19 residues.

The rearrangement uses TRBV11-2 and TRBJ2-1, with TRBD2 identical over 9 bases. Germline V gives CDR1 SGHAT, CDR2 FQNNGV. J was trimmed by 3 bases and V by 1 base; bases with no gene match: 13. The CDR3 loop spans 19 amino acids. The CDR3 reads CASSLATSGPWGLYNEQFF. The CDR3, as DNA: TGTGCCAGCAGCTTAGCCACTAGCGGGCCCTGGGGCCTCTACAATGAGCAGTTCTTC.

The chain couples TRBV7-3 to TRBJ2-2; 8 positions agree with TRBD2. The junction had 3 bases not matched to a gene; V was cut back by 2 bases and J by 1 base. The V gene's germline CDR1 is SGHTA and CDR2 FQGTGA. This CDR3 spans 16 amino acids. As DNA, the CDR3 is TGTGCCAGCAGCTTAGGGCTAGCGGGGAACACCGGGGAGCTGTTTTTT. It translates to CASSLGLAGNTGELFF.

The rearrangement joins TRBV27 to TRBJ2-7, with D possibly matching TRBD2 (6 bases). CDR1 is MNHEY and CDR2 is SMNVEV in the germline V gene (reference sequence). V lost 0 bases, J lost 2 bases, and 8 bases lay in between. This CDR3 has 14 residues. CDR3 nucleotide sequence: TGTGCCAGCAGTTTATCGGAGGGAACCTACGAGCAGTACTTC. This codes for CASSLSEGTYEQYF.

The rearrangement joins TRBV28 to TRBJ1-1; the D gene is possibly TRBD1 (5 bases). V was clipped by 3 bases and J by 3 bases, with 17 bases between them. CDR3 length equals 16 residues. In germline, CDR1 is MDHEN, CDR2 SYDVKM. The CDR3 DNA sequence: TGTGCCAGCAGTTTGGAGGGGCTTCCCTCCGACACTGAAGCTTTCTTT. Its translation: CASSLEGLPSDTEAFF.

The genes are TRBV19 and TRBJ2-7; D unresolved. This CDR3 has 15 amino acids. Germline V CDR1 and CDR2: LNHDA, SQIVND (reference sequence). Trimming pared 5 bases from V and 6 bases from J, leaving 20 bases between. The CDR3 loop is CASSETPYPISEQYF. The CDR3 region has the DNA TGTGCCAGTAGTGAGACTCCGTACCCCATCTCCGAGCAGTACTTC.

The chain has TRBV19 and TRBJ1-5; D remains unclear. The V end lost 2 bases, the J end lost 4 bases, and 12 bases lay between the germline ends. The CDR3 sequence is 15 residues long. Per germline, CDR1 LNHDA and CDR2 SQIVND (reference sequence). The CDR3 is CASSIHGQTNQPQHF. The CDR3 DNA follows: TGTGCCAGTAGTATACATGGCCAGACTAATCAGCCCCAGCATTTT.

The chain combines TRBV7-2 with TRBJ2-7, with 9 bases that match TRBD2. Trimming took 0 bases from V and 6 from J; bases not matched to a gene: 6. The V gene's germline CDR1 is SGHTA and CDR2 FQGNSA. CDR3 length: 15 residues. For the CDR3, the DNA is TGTGCCAGCAGCTTAGCGCCGGCGGGAGGGGGCGAGCAGTACTTC. Translated: CASSLAPAGGGEQYF.

V is TRBV10-2 and J is TRBJ2-2; TRBD1 aligns across 9 bases. Germline loops: CDR1 WSHSY, CDR2 SAAADI. V shed 7 bases, J shed 9 bases, and the junction held 9 bases outside the gene matches. The CDR3 runs 14 residues. CDR3 region: CASTPKTGGRELFF. CDR3 in DNA: TGCGCCAGCACCCCAAAGACAGGGGGACGGGAGCTGTTTTTT.

The chain combines TRBV25-1 with TRBJ1-2; the match to TRBD1 covers 7 bases. CDR1 is MGHDK and CDR2 is SYGVNS in the germline V gene. There are 16 residues in the CDR3. Unmatched junction bases numbered 21, after V lost 5 bases and J lost 12 bases. CDR3 nucleotide sequence: TGTGCCAGCAGTCTGGACTTCCGGGACAGTCCTCAGCTCAACACCTTC. It codes for CASSLDFRDSPQLNTF.

Here the CDR3 DNA reads TGTGCCAGCAGTCCACCGACAGGACCCAGCACTGAAGCTTTCTTT. Its translation: CASSPPTGPSTEAFF. This rearrangement joins TRBV27 to TRBJ1-1; possibly TRBD1 for D (6 bases). The V end lost 5 bases, the J end lost 4 bases, and 17 bases lay between the germline ends. The CDR3 covers 15 residues. Germline V lookup: CDR1 MNHEY, CDR2 SMNVEV (reference sequence).

Written as DNA, the CDR3 is TGTGCCAGCAGCCAGAGATCAGGGGTGCCTCAGCCCCAGCATTTT. Translating it yields CASSQRSGVPQPQHF. The chain combines TRBV14 with TRBJ1-5; TRBD1 might be the D (6 bases). CDR1 is SGHDN, CDR2 FVKESK, per germline. CDR3 length equals 15 residues. Trimming shortened V by 3 bases and J by 6 bases, and 15 bases separated the two germline ends.

In its sample, this clone was seen a few times. The rearrangement uses TRBV2 and TRBJ1-1; 12 nucleotides align to TRBD1. Germline V gives CDR1 SNHLY, CDR2 FYNNEI. The CDR3 length is 15 residues. Trimming cost V 8 bases and J 6 bases; bases outside gene matches: 10. CDR3 residues: CASDQSGQGASEAFF. In DNA form, the CDR3 reads TGTGCCAGCGACCAATCGGGACAGGGGGCCTCTGAAGCTTTCTTT.